Listed below are T cell receptor beta chains from one sample, sequenced in a study of technical replicates of blood from a handful of donors. Using immunoSEQ multiplex PCR, the repertoire was profiled, and TCRdb retains in-frame clones only, with some absent. The table shows tens of thousands of clones, with around 96% occurring only once. Input material: PBMCs. Receptors originate from a human donor in good health. Some clones in this sample may be carry-over from other donors' samples. CDR3s include the opening cysteine and the closing phenylalanine or tryptophan.

cdr3_aa	v_call
CATSSRLSSYEQYF	TRBV15
CASSSLARSTDTQYF	TRBV5-1
CASSIIRPLGGNEKLFF	TRBV19
CASSSGGSSYNSPLHF	TRBV9
CASSAGTSGNNEQFF	TRBV9
CASSNNWAEGSYGYTF	TRBV7-9
CASSQDRMGLAYNEQFF	TRBV4-2
CASSRTGNPYGYTF	TRBV27
CASSLATGGGEKLFF	TRBV5-1
CASSQDGYSGTEVFF	TRBV4-3
CASSLAASPEETQYF	TRBV5-1
CASSLSGGAYEQYF	TRBV7-9
CATRTSGGSYNEQFF	TRBV6-5
CAISTGQGALGYEQYF	TRBV10-3
CASGYTGRYEQYF	TRBV12-5
CASSDGTALAKNIQYF	TRBV19
CASTTGGNSPLHF	TRBV6-5
CASRVQGDTGELFF	TRBV2
CASSVRGYEQYF	TRBV2
CASSLAGGGPFETQYF	TRBV7-2
CASSPYIQGGDNEQFF	TRBV18
CASSQGHSNTEAFF	TRBV14
CASSGPGRGLETQYF	TRBV9
CASSMGQFYGYTF	TRBV19
CASRSIGNTIYF	TRBV19
CSVKLDGAEGAFF	TRBV29-1
CASSLGTGVRNTEAFF	TRBV13
CASSLRGGHTGELFF	TRBV5-6
CASSLDQDRGFLEQYF	TRBV11-2